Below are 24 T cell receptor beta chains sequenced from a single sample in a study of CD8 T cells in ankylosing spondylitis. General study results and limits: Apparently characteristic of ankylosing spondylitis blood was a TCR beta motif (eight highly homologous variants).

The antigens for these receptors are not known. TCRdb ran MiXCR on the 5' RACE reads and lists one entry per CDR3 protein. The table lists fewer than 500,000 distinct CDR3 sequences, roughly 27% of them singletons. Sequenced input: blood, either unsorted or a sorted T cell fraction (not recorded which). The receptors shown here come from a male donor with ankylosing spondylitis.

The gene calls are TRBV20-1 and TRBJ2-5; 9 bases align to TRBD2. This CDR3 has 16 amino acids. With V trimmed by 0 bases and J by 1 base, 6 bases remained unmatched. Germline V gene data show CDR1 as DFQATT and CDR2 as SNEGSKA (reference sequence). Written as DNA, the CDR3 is TGCAGTGCTAGAGATATGCGGGAGGGCGTCCAAGAGACCCAGTACTTC. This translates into CSARDMREGVQETQYF.

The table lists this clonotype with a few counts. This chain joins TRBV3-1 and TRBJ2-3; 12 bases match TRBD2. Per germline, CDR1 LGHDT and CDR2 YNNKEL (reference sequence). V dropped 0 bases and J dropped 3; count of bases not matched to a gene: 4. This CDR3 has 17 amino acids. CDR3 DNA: TGTGCCAGCAGCCAAGAATTTCTAGCGGGGGGGACAGATACGCAGTATTTT. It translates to CASSQEFLAGGTDTQYF.

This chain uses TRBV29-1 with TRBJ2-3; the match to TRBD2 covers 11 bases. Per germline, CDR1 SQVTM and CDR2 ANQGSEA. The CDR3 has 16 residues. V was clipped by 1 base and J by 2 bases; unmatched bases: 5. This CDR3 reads CSVEGETSGITDTQYF. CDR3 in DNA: TGCAGCGTTGAAGGCGAGACTAGCGGGATCACAGATACGCAGTATTTT.

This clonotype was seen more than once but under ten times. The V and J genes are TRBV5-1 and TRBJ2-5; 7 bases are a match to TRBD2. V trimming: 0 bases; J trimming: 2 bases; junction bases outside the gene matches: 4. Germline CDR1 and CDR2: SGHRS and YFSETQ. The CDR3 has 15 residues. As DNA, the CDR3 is TGCGCCAGCAGCTTGGCTGTGCGGGGGCAAGAGACCCAGTACTTC. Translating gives CASSLAVRGQETQYF.

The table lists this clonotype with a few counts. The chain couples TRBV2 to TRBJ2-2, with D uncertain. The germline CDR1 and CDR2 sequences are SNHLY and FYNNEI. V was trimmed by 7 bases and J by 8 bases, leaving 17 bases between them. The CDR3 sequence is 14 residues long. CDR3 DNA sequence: TGTGCCAGCACTCGAACGGGTGGAGCGGGGGAGCTGTTTTTT. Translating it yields CASTRTGGAGELFF.

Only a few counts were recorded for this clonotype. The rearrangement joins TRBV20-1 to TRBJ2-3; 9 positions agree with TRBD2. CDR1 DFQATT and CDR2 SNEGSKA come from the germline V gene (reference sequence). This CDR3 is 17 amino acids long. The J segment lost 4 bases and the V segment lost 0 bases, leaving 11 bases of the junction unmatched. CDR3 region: CSAREPFSGSSPDTQYF. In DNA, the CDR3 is TGCAGTGCTAGAGAGCCCTTTAGCGGGAGTTCCCCAGATACGCAGTATTTT.

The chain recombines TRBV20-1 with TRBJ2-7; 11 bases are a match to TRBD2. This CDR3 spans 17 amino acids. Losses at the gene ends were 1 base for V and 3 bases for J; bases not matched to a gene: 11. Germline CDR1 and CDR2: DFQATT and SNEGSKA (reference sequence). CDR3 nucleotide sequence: TGCAGTGCTAGAGCCAGATCCCCGGGACTAGCGGACTACGAGCAGTACGTC. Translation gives CSARARSPGLADYEQYV.

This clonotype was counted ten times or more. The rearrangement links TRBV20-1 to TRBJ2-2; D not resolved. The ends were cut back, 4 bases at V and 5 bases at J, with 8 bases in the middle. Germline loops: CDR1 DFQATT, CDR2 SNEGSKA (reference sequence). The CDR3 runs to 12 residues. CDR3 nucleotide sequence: TGCAGTGCTATGGGTCGAACCGGGGAGCTGTTTTTT. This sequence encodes CSAMGRTGELFF.

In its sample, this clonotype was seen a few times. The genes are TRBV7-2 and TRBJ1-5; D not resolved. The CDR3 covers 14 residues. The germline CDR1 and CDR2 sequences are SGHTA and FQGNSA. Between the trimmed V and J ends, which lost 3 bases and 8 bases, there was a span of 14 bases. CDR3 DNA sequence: TGTGCCAGCAGCTTTTTGACGGCCACGAAGCCCCAGCATTTT. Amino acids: CASSFLTATKPQHF.

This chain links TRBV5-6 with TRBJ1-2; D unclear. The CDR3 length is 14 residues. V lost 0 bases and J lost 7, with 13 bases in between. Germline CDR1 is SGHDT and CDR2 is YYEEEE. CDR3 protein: CASSLGTVRVGYTF. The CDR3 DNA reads TGTGCCAGCAGCTTGGGGACCGTTCGGGTTGGCTACACCTTC.

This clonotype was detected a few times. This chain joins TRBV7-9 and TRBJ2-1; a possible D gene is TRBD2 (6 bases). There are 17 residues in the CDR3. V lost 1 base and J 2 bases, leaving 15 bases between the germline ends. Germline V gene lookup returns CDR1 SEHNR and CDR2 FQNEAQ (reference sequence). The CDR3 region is CASSLVGGGMTYNEQFF. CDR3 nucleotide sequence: TGTGCCAGCAGCTTAGTCGGCGGCGGGATGACCTACAATGAGCAGTTCTTC. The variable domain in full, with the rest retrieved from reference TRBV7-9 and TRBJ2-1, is DTGVSQNPRHKITKRGQNVTFRCDPISEHNRLYWYRQTLGQGPEFLTYFQNEAQLEKSRLLSDRFSAERPKGSFSTLEIQRTEQGDSAMYLCASSLVGGGMTYNEQFFGPGTRLTVL.

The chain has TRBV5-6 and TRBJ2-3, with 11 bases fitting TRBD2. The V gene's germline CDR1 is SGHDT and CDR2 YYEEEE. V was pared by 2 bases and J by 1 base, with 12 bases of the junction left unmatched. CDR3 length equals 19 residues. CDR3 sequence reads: CASSFGWASGRTRTDTQYF. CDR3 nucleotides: TGTGCCAGCAGCTTCGGGTGGGCTAGCGGGAGGACACGCACAGATACGCAGTATTTT.

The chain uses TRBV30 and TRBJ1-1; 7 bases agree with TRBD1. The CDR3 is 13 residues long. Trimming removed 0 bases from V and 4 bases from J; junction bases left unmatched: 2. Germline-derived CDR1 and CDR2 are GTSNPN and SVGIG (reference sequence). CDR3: CAWSVEGATEAFF. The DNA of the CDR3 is TGTGCCTGGAGTGTCGAGGGGGCCACTGAAGCTTTCTTT. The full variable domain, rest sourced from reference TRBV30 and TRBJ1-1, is SQTIHQWPATLVQPVGSPLSLECTVEGTSNPNLYWYRQAAGRGLQLLFYSVGIGQISSEVPQNLSASRPQDRQFILSSKKLLLSDSGFYLCAWSVEGATEAFFGQGTRLTVV.

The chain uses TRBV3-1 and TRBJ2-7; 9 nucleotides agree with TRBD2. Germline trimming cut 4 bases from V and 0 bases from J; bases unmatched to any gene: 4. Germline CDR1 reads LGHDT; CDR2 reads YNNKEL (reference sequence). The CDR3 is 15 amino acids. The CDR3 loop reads CASSPQTSGSYEQYF. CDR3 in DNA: TGTGCCAGCAGCCCCCAGACTAGCGGCTCCTACGAGCAGTACTTC.

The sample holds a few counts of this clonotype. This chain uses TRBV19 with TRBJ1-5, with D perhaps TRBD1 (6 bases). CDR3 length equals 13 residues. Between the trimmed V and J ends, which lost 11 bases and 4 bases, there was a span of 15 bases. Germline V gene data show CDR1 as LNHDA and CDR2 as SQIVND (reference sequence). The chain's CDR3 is CASADRRNQPQHF. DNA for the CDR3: TGTGCCTCCGCCGACAGGCGTAATCAGCCCCAGCATTTT.

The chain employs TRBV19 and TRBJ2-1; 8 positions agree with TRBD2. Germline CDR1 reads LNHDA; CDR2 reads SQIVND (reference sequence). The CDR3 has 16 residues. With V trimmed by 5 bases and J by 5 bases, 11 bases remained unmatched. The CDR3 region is CASSLTGLAGNNEQFF. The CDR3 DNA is TGTGCCAGTAGTCTTACCGGACTAGCTGGCAACAATGAGCAGTTCTTC.

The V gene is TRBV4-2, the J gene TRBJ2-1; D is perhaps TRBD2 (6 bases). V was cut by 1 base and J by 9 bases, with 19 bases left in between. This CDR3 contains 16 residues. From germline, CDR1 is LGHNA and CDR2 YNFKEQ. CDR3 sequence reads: CASSQGIPGEQGEQFF. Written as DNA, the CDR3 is TGTGCCAGCAGCCAAGGAATACCGGGAGAGCAAGGTGAGCAGTTCTTC.

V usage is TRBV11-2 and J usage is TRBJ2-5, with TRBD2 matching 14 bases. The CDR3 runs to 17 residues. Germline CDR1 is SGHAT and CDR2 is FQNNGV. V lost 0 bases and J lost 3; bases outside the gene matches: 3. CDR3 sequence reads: CASSLEWGLAGEETQYF. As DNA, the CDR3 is TGTGCCAGCAGCTTAGAATGGGGACTAGCGGGGGAAGAGACCCAGTACTTC.

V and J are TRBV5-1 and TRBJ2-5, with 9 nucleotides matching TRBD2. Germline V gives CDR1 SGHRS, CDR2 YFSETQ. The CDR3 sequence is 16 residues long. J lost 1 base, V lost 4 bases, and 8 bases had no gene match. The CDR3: CASSPTGLALQETQYF. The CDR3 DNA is TGCGCCAGCAGCCCCACCGGACTAGCGCTCCAAGAGACCCAGTACTTC.

CDR3 in amino acids: CASSSTGQGAGNTIYF. The CDR3 DNA reads TGTGCCAGCAGCTCGACCGGACAGGGGGCTGGAAACACCATATATTTT. The chain joins TRBV7-9 to TRBJ1-3; 10 bases fit TRBD1. Unmatched junction bases numbered 5, after V lost 4 bases and J lost 2 bases. The CDR3 is made up of 16 amino acids. From germline, CDR1 is SEHNR and CDR2 FQNEAQ (reference sequence).

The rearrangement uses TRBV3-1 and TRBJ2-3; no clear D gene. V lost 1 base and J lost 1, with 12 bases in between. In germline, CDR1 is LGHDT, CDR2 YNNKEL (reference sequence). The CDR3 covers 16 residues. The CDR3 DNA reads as TGTGCCAGCAGCCAAGCACAGACATCTGGCACAGATACGCAGTATTTT. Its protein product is CASSQAQTSGTDTQYF.

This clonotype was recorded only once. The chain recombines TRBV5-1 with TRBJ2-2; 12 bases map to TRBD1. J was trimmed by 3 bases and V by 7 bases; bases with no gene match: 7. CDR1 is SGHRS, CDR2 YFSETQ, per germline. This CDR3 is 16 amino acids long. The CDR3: CASGGTGGSDTGELFF. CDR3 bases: TGCGCCAGCGGAGGGACAGGGGGCTCGGACACCGGGGAGCTGTTTTTT. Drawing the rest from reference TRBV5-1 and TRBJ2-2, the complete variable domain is KAGVTQTPRYLIKTRGQQVTLSCSPISGHRSVSWYQQTPGQGLQFLFEYFSETQRNKGNFPGRFSGRQFSNSRSEMNVSTLELGDSALYLCASGGTGGSDTGELFFGEGSRLTVL.

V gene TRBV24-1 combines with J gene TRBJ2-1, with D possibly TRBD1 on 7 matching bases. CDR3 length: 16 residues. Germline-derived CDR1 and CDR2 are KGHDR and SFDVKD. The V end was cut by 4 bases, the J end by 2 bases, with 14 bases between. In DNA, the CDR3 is TGTGCCACCAGTGAACCCCAGGGGGGCACCTACAATGAGCAGTTCTTC. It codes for CATSEPQGGTYNEQFF.

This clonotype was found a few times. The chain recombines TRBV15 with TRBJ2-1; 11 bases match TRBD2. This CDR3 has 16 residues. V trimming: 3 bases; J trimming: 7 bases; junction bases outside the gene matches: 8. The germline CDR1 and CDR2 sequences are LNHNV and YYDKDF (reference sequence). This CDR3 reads CATSSAGTSGINEQFF. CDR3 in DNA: TGTGCCACCAGCAGCGCCGGGACTAGCGGAATTAATGAGCAGTTCTTC.